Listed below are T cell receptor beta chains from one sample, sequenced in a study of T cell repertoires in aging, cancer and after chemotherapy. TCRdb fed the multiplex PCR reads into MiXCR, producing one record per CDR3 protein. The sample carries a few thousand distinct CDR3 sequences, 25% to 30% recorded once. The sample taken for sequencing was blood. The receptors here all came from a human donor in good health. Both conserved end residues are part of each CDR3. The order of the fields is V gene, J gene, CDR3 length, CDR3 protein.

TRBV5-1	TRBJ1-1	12	CASSLPATEAFF
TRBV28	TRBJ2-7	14	CASSQTGTSYEQYF
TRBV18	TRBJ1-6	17	CASSLESGGSYNSPLHF
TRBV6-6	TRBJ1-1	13	CASAGTISTEAFF
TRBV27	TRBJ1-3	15	CASSFSGRSGNTIYF
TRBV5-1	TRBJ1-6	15	CASSLAGEGASPLHF
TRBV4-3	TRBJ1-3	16	CASSQDAAGAGNTIYF
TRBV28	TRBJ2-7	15	CASSFIAGGPYEQYF
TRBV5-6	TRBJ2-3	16	CARSLLAGTSTDTQYF
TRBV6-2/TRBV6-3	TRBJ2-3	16	CASSYGTSGGADTQYF
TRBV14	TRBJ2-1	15	CASSQGGRAYNEQFF
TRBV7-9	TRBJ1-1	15	CATKPDGKENTEAFF
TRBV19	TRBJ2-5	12	CASRLAGETQYF
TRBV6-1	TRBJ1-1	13	CASFLDGNTEAFF
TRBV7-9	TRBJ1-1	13	CASSSKKGTEAFF
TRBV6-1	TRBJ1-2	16	CASNGGDGPKNYGYTF
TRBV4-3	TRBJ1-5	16	CASSQGRGQSNQPQHF
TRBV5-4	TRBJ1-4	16	CASSYRSRGTNEKLFF
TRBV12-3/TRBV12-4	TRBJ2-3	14	CASSLSGSSDTQYF
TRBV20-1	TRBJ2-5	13	CSAEPGEKETQYF
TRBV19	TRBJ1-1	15	CASSRTGVWGTEAFF
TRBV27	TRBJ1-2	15	CASSLVLGSGDGYTF
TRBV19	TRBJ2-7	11	CASRLAGEQYF
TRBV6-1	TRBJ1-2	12	CASSWANYGYTF
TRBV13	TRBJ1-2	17	CASSLGLLGDPDYGYTF
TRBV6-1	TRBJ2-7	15	CASSDATGAGNEQYF
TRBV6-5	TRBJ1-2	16	CASSPLSGQGAGGYTF
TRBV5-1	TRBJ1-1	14	CASSIQGSNTEAFF
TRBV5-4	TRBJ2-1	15	CASSLRDGRASEQFF
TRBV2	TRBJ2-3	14	CASITSGITDTQYF
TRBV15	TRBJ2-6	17	CATSRGIDSSGANVLTF
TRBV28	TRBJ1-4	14	CASSFASTNEKLFF
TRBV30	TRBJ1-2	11	CAWTGVDGYTF
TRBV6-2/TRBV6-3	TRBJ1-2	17	CASRTDWTGSLSGGYTF
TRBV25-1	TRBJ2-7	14	CASSEGAGGHEQYF